This T cell receptor (beta chain) was profiled in a study of blood T cell repertoires in COVID-19. Study in general: T cells, B-cell-depleted T cells, or PBMCs supplied cDNA or gDNA.

In the study's own analysis: Amplification of reference gene primers was used by the study to estimate nucleated cell counts. Produced via immunoSEQ multiplex PCR; TCRdb's table is partial and in-frame only. D and trimming were read from the DNA, whereas the V and J calls and clone size are those reported in that table. The data show approximately 340,000 clones, with about 87% seen just once and around 8.9% held by the top ten. The CDR3 consists of 15 residues. Germline CDR1 SGDLS, CDR2 YYNGEE. The V gene end was trimmed by 4 bases and the J gene end by 0 bases; junction bases not matched to a gene: 3. Seattle researchers signed up patients amid active infection and tracked them longitudinally.

The TCR originated in a man between 25 and 39 years old with COVID-19, enrolled during active disease. The sample consisted of peripheral blood. V and J are TRBV9 and TRBJ2-1; TRBD2 matches 8 bases. The CDR3 spells CASSLLAASYNEQFF. CDR3 in DNA: TGTGCCAGCAGCCTACTAGCGGCCTCCTACAATGAGCAGTTCTTC.